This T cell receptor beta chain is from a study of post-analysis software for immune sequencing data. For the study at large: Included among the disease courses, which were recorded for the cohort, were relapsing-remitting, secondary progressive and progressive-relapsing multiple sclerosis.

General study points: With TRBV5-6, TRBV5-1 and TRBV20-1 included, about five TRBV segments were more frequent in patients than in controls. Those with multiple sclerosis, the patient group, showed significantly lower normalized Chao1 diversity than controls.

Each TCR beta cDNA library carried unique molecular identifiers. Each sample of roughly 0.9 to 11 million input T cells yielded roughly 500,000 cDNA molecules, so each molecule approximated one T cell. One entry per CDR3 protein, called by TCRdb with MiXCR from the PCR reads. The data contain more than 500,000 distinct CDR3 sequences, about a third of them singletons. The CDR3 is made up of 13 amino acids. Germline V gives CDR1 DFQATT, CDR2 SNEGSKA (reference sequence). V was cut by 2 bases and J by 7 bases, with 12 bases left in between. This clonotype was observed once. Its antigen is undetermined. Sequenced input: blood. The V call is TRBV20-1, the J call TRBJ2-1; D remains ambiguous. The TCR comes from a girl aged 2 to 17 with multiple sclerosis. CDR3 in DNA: TGCAGTGCTAGAAACCAACGGACGAATGAGCAGTTCTTC. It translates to CSARNQRTNEQFF.